Below, 21 T cell receptor beta chains from the same sample are listed, as sequenced in a study of identical twins. TCRdb used MiXCR to reprocess the 5' RACE reads, holding one entry per CDR3 protein. The profile covers about 720 distinct CDR3 sequences, with about 60% appearing a single time and about 5.2% taken by the ten largest. The sequencing input was CD4+ T cells sorted from blood. These receptors came from a woman aged 18-30 years in good health. This table probably holds off-target reads from a library built for another chain.

The V gene is TRBV18, the J gene TRBJ2-5; D remains unclear. The V and J ends lost 2 bases and 1 base respectively, with 2 bases between them. The CDR3 spans 12 residues. Germline V CDR1 and CDR2: KGHSH, LQKENI. The CDR3 here is CASSPSQETQYF. Here the CDR3 DNA reads TGTGCCAGCTCACCATCCCAAGAGACCCAGTACTTC.

The rearrangement uses TRBV7-6 and TRBJ2-2; TRBD1 might be the D (5 bases). The CDR3 has 14 amino acids. Looked up from germline, CDR1 is SGHVS and CDR2 is FNYEAQ. Between the trimmed V and J ends, which lost 8 bases and 6 bases, there was a span of 16 bases. As DNA, the CDR3 is TGTGCCAGCGGGGCGGATTCCAGAGCCGGGGAGCTGTTTTTT. It specifies CASGADSRAGELFF.

V and J are TRBV11-2 and TRBJ2-1; 10 bases are a match to TRBD1. CDR3 size: 17 residues. CDR1 and CDR2 from the germline V gene are SGHAT and FQNNGV. J lost 1 base, V lost 3 bases, and 6 bases had no gene match. The CDR3 DNA sequence: TGTGCCAGCAGCTTCTGGGACAGGGGAGGGTCCTACAATGAGCAGTTCTTC. Amino acid sequence: CASSFWDRGGSYNEQFF.

In its sample, this clonotype was seen a few times. The chain has TRBV7-9 and TRBJ2-3; 7 nucleotides align to TRBD1. The junction had 7 bases not matched to a gene; V was cut back by 5 bases and J by 2 bases. Germline assignment: CDR1 SEHNR and CDR2 FQNEAQ (reference sequence). This CDR3 region has 15 residues. The CDR3 protein is CASSKGTVNTDTQYF. The CDR3 DNA is TGTGCCAGCAGCAAAGGGACAGTTAACACAGATACGCAGTATTTT.

This rearrangement joins TRBV11-2 to TRBJ2-3; 11 bases line up with TRBD2. CDR3 size: 15 residues. V was clipped by 5 bases and J by 14 bases; unmatched bases: 15. The germline V gene has CDR1 SGHAT and CDR2 FQNNGV. The CDR3 protein is CASSGLGTSGTSRYF. The CDR3 bases are TGTGCCAGCAGCGGGTTGGGGACTAGCGGAACATCGCGGTATTTT.

DNA of the CDR3: TGTGCCAGCAGTCTCTCCGGGACTATTACAGATACGCAGTATTTT. It yields the protein CASSLSGTITDTQYF. The chain joins TRBV27 to TRBJ2-3; TRBD2 matches at 7 bases. The CDR3 length is 15 residues. Per the germline V gene, CDR1 is MNHEY and CDR2 is SMNVEV (reference sequence). After removal of 5 bases from V and 3 bases from J, the junction contained 8 bases not matched to a gene.

This clonotype was recorded a few times. The rearrangement links TRBV13 to TRBJ2-7; 8 bases fit TRBD1. The germline V gene encodes CDR1 PRHDT and CDR2 FYEKMQ (reference sequence). This CDR3 comprises 11 residues. After removal of 5 bases from V and 11 bases from J, the junction contained 5 bases not matched to a gene. Here the CDR3 DNA reads TGTGCCAGCAGCCGCGACAGGGGCAAGTACTTC. Translated: CASSRDRGKYF.

V is TRBV7-2 and J is TRBJ2-7; D is perhaps TRBD1 (6 bases). V dropped 1 base and J dropped 6 bases, with 19 bases sitting between them. This CDR3 has 16 amino acids. Germline-derived CDR1 and CDR2 are SGHTA and FQGNSA. The CDR3 DNA is TGTGCCAGCAGCTTAGGAGTAGGGGGAAGGGCAGGCGAGCAGTACTTC. Its protein is CASSLGVGGRAGEQYF.

A single count supports this clonotype. This chain connects TRBV20-1 to TRBJ2-7, with 7 nucleotides matching TRBD2. Germline lookup yields CDR1 DFQATT and CDR2 SNEGSKA (reference sequence). The junction had 6 bases not matched to a gene; V was cut back by 5 bases and J by 2 bases. The CDR3 has 13 amino acids. This chain's CDR3 is CSAPREGTYEQYF. In DNA, the CDR3 is TGCAGTGCTCCCAGGGAGGGTACCTACGAGCAGTACTTC.

CDR3: CASSTGLQYEQYF. The DNA for the CDR3 is TGTGCCAGCAGCACGGGACTGCAGTACGAGCAGTACTTC. The chain couples TRBV7-2 to TRBJ2-7, with D perhaps matching TRBD2 (6 bases). The CDR3 spans 13 residues. From germline, CDR1 is SGHTA and CDR2 FQGNSA. Trimming cost V 5 bases and J 4 bases, with 12 bases left between them. Complete variable domain (other parts from reference TRBV7-2 and TRBJ2-7): GAGVSQSPSNKVTEKGKDVELRCDPISGHTALYWYRQSLGQGLEFLIYFQGNSAPDKSGLPSDRFSAERTGGSVSTLTIQRTQQEDSAVYLCASSTGLQYEQYFGPGTRLTVT.

The chain joins TRBV19 to TRBJ2-7; 12 bases fit TRBD2. J lost 5 bases, V lost 1 base, and 3 bases had no gene match. CDR3 size: 15 residues. The germline CDR1 and CDR2 sequences are LNHDA and SQIVND (reference sequence). DNA of the CDR3: TGTGCCAGTAGTATAGCGACTAGCGGGAGCAACGAGCAGTACTTC. Protein: CASSIATSGSNEQYF. Complete variable domain (other parts from reference TRBV19 and TRBJ2-7): DGGITQSPKYLFRKEGQNVTLSCEQNLNHDAMYWYRQDPGQGLRLIYYSQIVNDFQKGDIAEGYSVSREKKESFPLTVTSAQKNPTAFYLCASSIATSGSNEQYFGPGTRLTVT.

The chain combines TRBV24-1 with TRBJ2-3, with D perhaps matching TRBD2 (5 bases). V was pared by 4 bases and J by 8 bases, with 18 bases between. The germline V gene encodes CDR1 KGHDR and CDR2 SFDVKD. This CDR3 is 15 amino acids long. The CDR3 spells CATSDPGPAGGTQYF. Written as DNA, the CDR3 is TGTGCCACCAGTGACCCTGGACCAGCCGGAGGTACGCAGTATTTT.

The chain carries TRBV11-2 and TRBJ2-7; D might be TRBD2 (6 bases). The germline V gene has CDR1 SGHAT and CDR2 FQNNGV. V was trimmed by 0 bases and J by 5 bases, leaving 14 bases between them. The CDR3 extends over 15 amino acids. CDR3 sequence reads: CASSLEEGWFDEQYF. The CDR3 DNA is TGTGCCAGCAGCTTAGAGGAGGGGTGGTTTGACGAGCAGTACTTC.

This clonotype was counted only a few times. The chain carries TRBV2 and TRBJ2-5; TRBD1 matches 8 bases. Germline V gene lookup returns CDR1 SNHLY and CDR2 FYNNEI. The CDR3 totals 15 residues. The trim removed 6 bases at V and 4 bases at J, leaving 10 bases unmatched. The CDR3 spells CASRLGNTGGETQYF. CDR3 DNA: TGTGCCAGCAGACTCGGGAACACAGGGGGAGAGACCCAGTACTTC.

DNA of the CDR3: TGCGCCAGCAGGACAGGGCGGGCAGATACGCAGTATTTT. This encodes CASRTGRADTQYF. The V call is TRBV5-1, the J call TRBJ2-3; 7 positions match TRBD1. After removal of 5 bases from V and 4 bases from J, the junction contained 4 bases not matched to a gene. Germline V gene lookup returns CDR1 SGHRS and CDR2 YFSETQ. This CDR3 has 13 residues.

The gene calls are TRBV5-4 and TRBJ2-2, with a weak D call TRBD2 (6 bases). Trimming left V 4 bases short and J 2 bases short, with 12 bases between. CDR1 is SGHNT, CDR2 YYREEE, per germline (reference sequence). There are 15 residues in the CDR3. The CDR3 loop reads CASSLGTPNTGELFF. For the CDR3, the DNA is TGTGCCAGCAGCCTCGGGACTCCCAACACCGGGGAGCTGTTTTTT.

V and J are TRBV29-1 and TRBJ2-7, with 8 bases matching TRBD1. The J segment lost 3 bases and the V segment lost 2 bases, leaving 3 bases of the junction unmatched. There are 13 residues in the CDR3. Germline V gives CDR1 SQVTM, CDR2 ANQGSEA. In DNA form, the CDR3 reads TGCAGCGTTGAAATTGACAGGGGCTACGAGCAGTACTTC. Translation gives CSVEIDRGYEQYF.

The rearrangement links TRBV5-6 to TRBJ2-1; 7 bases match TRBD2. CDR1 is SGHDT, CDR2 YYEEEE, per germline. Trimming at V came to 0 bases and at J to 5 bases, leaving 5 bases not matched to a gene. The CDR3 totals 15 residues. CDR3 sequence: CASSLVRLADNEQFF. In DNA form, the CDR3 reads TGTGCCAGCAGCTTGGTGCGCCTAGCGGACAATGAGCAGTTCTTC. Full variable domain (remainder filled in from reference TRBV5-6 and TRBJ2-1): DAGVTQSPTHLIKTRGQQVTLRCSPKSGHDTVSWYQQALGQGPQFIFQYYEEEERQRGNFPDRFSGHQFPNYSSELNVNALLLGDSALYLCASSLVRLADNEQFFGPGTRLTVL.

This clonotype was counted between two and nine times. This chain links TRBV6-5 with TRBJ2-5; 10 bases are shared with TRBD2. J lost 4 bases, V lost 7 bases, and 9 bases had no gene match. CDR1 is MNHEY, CDR2 SVGAGI, per germline. CDR3 length equals 15 residues. The CDR3 DNA reads as TGTGCCAGCACCCCACTAGCGGGAAAGGGAGAGACCCAGTACTTC. It specifies CASTPLAGKGETQYF.

The chain couples TRBV29-1 to TRBJ2-3; 7 bases agree with TRBD1. J lost 8 bases, V lost 4 bases, and 6 bases had no gene match. Germline-derived CDR1 and CDR2 are SQVTM and ANQGSEA. The CDR3 contains 12 residues. The CDR3 nucleotides read TGCAGCGTTGGGAAGGGGGCAGGTACGCAGTATTTT. Protein: CSVGKGAGTQYF.

This clonotype was detected a few times. The rearrangement links TRBV5-5 to TRBJ2-7, with a possible D match to TRBD1 (6 bases). CDR3 size: 15 residues. Per germline, CDR1 SGHKS and CDR2 YYEKEE (reference sequence). Trimming removed 0 bases from V and 3 bases from J, with 13 bases in between. CDR3 in DNA: TGTGCCAGCAGCTTGGTGCTGGTACAGGGCTACGAGCAGTACTTC. Protein sequence: CASSLVLVQGYEQYF. Based on the CDR3 plus reference TRBV5-5 and TRBJ2-7, the full variable domain is DAGVTQSPTHLIKTRGQQVTLRCSPISGHKSVSWYQQVLGQGPQFIFQYYEKEERGRGNFPDRFSARQFPNYSSELNVNALLLGDSALYLCASSLVLVQGYEQYFGPGTRLTVT.